These 32 T cell receptor beta chains were sequenced from one sample in a study of T cells after yellow fever vaccination. Each CDR3 protein gets one entry after TCRdb re-called the 5' RACE reads with MiXCR. The sample consists of about 320,000 distinct CDR3 sequences, 6.8% of them appearing once. This material consisted of PBMCs, taken about 41 days after the first yellow fever vaccination. The receptors stem from a young man who received the YFV17D yellow fever vaccine.

The chain links TRBV4-3 to TRBJ2-5, with 7 bases that match TRBD1. This CDR3 has 16 amino acids. Per the germline V gene, CDR1 is LGHNA and CDR2 is YSLEER. V trimming: 0 bases; J trimming: 1 base; junction bases outside the gene matches: 5. Here the CDR3 reads CASSQDPGTVQETQYF. DNA of the CDR3: TGCGCCAGCAGCCAAGATCCCGGGACAGTCCAAGAGACCCAGTACTTC.

CDR3 residues: CAIRGQGWHTEAFF. As DNA, the CDR3 is TGTGCCATCAGGGGACAAGGCTGGCATACTGAAGCTTTCTTT. The chain joins TRBV10-3 to TRBJ1-1, with D possibly matching TRBD1 (6 bases). Trimming stripped 6 bases from V and 5 bases from J, with 16 bases between. Germline V CDR1 and CDR2: ENHRY, SYGVKD. The CDR3 contains 14 residues.

This chain joins TRBV29-1 and TRBJ2-7; 9 nucleotides align to TRBD2. V shed 4 bases and J 3 bases; nucleotides not matched to a gene: 4. The CDR3 runs 13 residues. The germline gives CDR1 SQVTM, CDR2 ANQGSEA. The chain's CDR3 is CSVGWRGGYEQYF. In DNA, the CDR3 is TGCAGCGTTGGATGGCGGGGGGGCTACGAGCAGTACTTC.

This clonotype has at least ten counts. The CDR3 protein is CASSLRTENTGELFF. DNA for the CDR3: TGCGCCAGCAGCTTAAGGACAGAGAACACCGGGGAGCTGTTTTTT. The chain is built from TRBV5-1 and TRBJ2-2; a weak D match, TRBD1 (6 bases). The germline CDR1 and CDR2 sequences are SGHRS and YFSETQ. V lost 2 bases, J lost 1 base, and 9 bases lay in between. This CDR3 is 15 amino acids long.

The chain links TRBV18 to TRBJ1-5; D is unresolved. The V gene's germline CDR1 is KGHSH and CDR2 LQKENI. The ends were cut back, 6 bases at V and 2 bases at J, with 11 bases in the middle. The CDR3 length is 14 residues. The CDR3: CASSAVMGNQPQHF. The CDR3 region has the DNA TGTGCCAGCTCGGCGGTTATGGGCAATCAGCCCCAGCATTTT.

This chain joins TRBV7-2 and TRBJ2-7; 7 nucleotides align to TRBD1. This CDR3 contains 13 residues. Germline values: CDR1 SGHTA, CDR2 FQGNSA. The trim removed 8 bases at V and 1 base at J, leaving 5 bases unmatched. The CDR3 DNA is TGTGCCAGCGTAACAGGGGCATCCTACGAGCAGTACTTC. Its protein product is CASVTGASYEQYF.

This chain uses TRBV12-3 or TRBV12-4 with TRBJ2-5, with 7 nucleotides matching TRBD1. Losses at the gene ends were 1 base for V and 2 bases for J; bases not matched to a gene: 1. This CDR3 contains 14 residues. As DNA, the CDR3 is TGTGCCAGCAGTTTAGAGGGGGCACAAGAGACCCAGTACTTC. Its protein product is CASSLEGAQETQYF.

This chain links TRBV5-1 with TRBJ2-1, with 13 bases identical to TRBD2. The CDR3 is made up of 15 amino acids. The germline CDR1 and CDR2 sequences are SGHRS and YFSETQ. Losses at the gene ends were 7 bases for V and 7 bases for J; bases not matched to a gene: 8. The CDR3 DNA is TGCGCCAGCCGACTAGCGGGGGGTACCGTAAATGAGCAGTTCTTC. Residues: CASRLAGGTVNEQFF.

This clonotype was seen a few times. The rearrangement uses TRBV5-4 and TRBJ2-5; 8 nucleotides line up with TRBD1. V was pared by 6 bases and J by 5 bases, with 9 bases of the junction left unmatched. This CDR3 contains 14 residues. CDR1 is SGHNT, CDR2 YYREEE, per germline (reference sequence). The CDR3 protein is CASIPDRGDETQYF. The CDR3, as DNA: TGTGCCAGCATCCCAGACAGGGGTGACGAGACCCAGTACTTC.

This clonotype came up a few times. This chain connects TRBV24-1 to TRBJ2-1; tentatively, D is TRBD2 (6 bases). The germline V gene encodes CDR1 KGHDR and CDR2 SFDVKD. The CDR3 has 14 amino acids. Trimming took off 0 bases at V and 9 bases at J, with 11 bases between the two ends. CDR3 sequence reads: CATSDLQAGSEQFF. The DNA of the CDR3 is TGTGCCACCAGTGATTTGCAGGCGGGAAGTGAGCAGTTCTTC.

This clonotype has ten or more counts. This chain joins TRBV5-1 and TRBJ2-2, with 7 bases fitting TRBD1. The CDR3 is made up of 14 amino acids. V trimming: 4 bases; J trimming: 7 bases; junction bases outside the gene matches: 7. Germline values: CDR1 SGHRS, CDR2 YFSETQ. The chain's CDR3 is CASSLGQAGGELFF. The CDR3 DNA is TGCGCCAGCAGCCTCGGACAGGCGGGCGGGGAGCTGTTTTTT.

This clonotype was seen a few times. The chain joins TRBV4-3 to TRBJ1-2; 8 bases match TRBD1. Germline lookup yields CDR1 LGHNA and CDR2 YSLEER. The CDR3 length is 14 residues. The V segment lost 0 bases and the J segment 8 bases; nucleotides outside the gene matches: 5. This CDR3 is CASSQDQGARGYTF. DNA of the CDR3: TGCGCCAGCAGCCAAGATCAGGGGGCGAGGGGCTACACCTTC.

The chain employs TRBV9 and TRBJ1-5; 7 nucleotides match TRBD1. The CDR3 totals 14 residues. The ends lost 0 bases at V and 5 bases at J; junction bases unmatched: 2. Germline V gene lookup returns CDR1 SGDLS and CDR2 YYNGEE. The CDR3 DNA is TGTGCCAGCAGCGTAGCTGGACAGGATCAGCCCCAGCATTTT. Translation gives CASSVAGQDQPQHF.

In this sample, this clonotype turned up many times. CDR3: CASSPLTTNTQYF. CDR3 bases: TGTGCCAGCAGTCCCCTGACCACCAACACCCAGTACTTC. The J gene is TRBJ2-5, the V gene TRBV12-3 or TRBV12-4; D uncertain. CDR3 length: 13 amino acids. Trimming cost V 5 bases and J 8 bases, with 15 bases left between them.

The gene calls are TRBV12-3 or TRBV12-4 and TRBJ2-3, with a possible D match to TRBD1 (6 bases). Trimming took off 8 bases at V and 6 bases at J, with 12 bases between the two ends. The CDR3 covers 12 residues. CDR3 in amino acids: CASGYRVDTQYF. CDR3 coding DNA: TGTGCCAGCGGGTACAGGGTTGATACGCAGTATTTT.

This clonotype was recorded at least ten times. The chain carries TRBV6-6 and TRBJ1-1; no reliable D call. The CDR3 extends over 13 amino acids. V lost 7 bases and J 6 bases, leaving 15 bases between the germline ends. Germline CDR1 is MNHNY and CDR2 is SVGAGI (reference sequence). CDR3 sequence (DNA): TGTGCCAGCATGGTAGACGAGTTCCCTGAAGCTTTCTTT. Its translation is CASMVDEFPEAFF.

Only a few counts were recorded for this clonotype. The chain links TRBV10-3 to TRBJ2-5; either TRBD1 or TRBD2 may fit D (6 bases each). The CDR3 runs to 13 residues. Germline CDR1 reads ENHRY; CDR2 reads SYGVKD. V gave up 5 bases and J gave up 5 bases, with 12 bases separating them. CDR3 sequence reads: CAISWGAGETQYF. In DNA form, the CDR3 reads TGTGCCATCAGTTGGGGGGCGGGGGAGACCCAGTACTTC.

The V and J genes are TRBV20-1 and TRBJ1-6, with D perhaps matching TRBD1 (5 bases). The CDR3 covers 16 residues. The V end lost 1 base, the J end lost 9 bases, and 19 bases lay between the germline ends. Germline V gives CDR1 DFQATT, CDR2 SNEGSKA (reference sequence). CDR3 nucleotides: TGCAGTGCTAGAGTGGGTACCGGCAGGGCGAGTTCACCCCTCCACTTT. This encodes CSARVGTGRASSPLHF.

The chain joins TRBV3-1 to TRBJ2-7; D unclear. Germline CDR1 LGHDT, CDR2 YNNKEL (reference sequence). The CDR3 runs to 15 residues. Trimming pared 6 bases from V and 3 bases from J, leaving 18 bases between. CDR3 nucleotide sequence: TGTGCCAGCAGACCTCGCGTCCCACCCAACTACGAGCAGTACGTC. As protein: CASRPRVPPNYEQYV.

This chain connects TRBV13 to TRBJ2-7; TRBD2 matches 7 bases. In germline, CDR1 is PRHDT, CDR2 FYEKMQ (reference sequence). V lost 0 bases to trimming and J lost 0 bases; unmatched junction nucleotides: 5. The CDR3 totals 16 residues. In DNA, the CDR3 is TGTGCCAGCAGCTTAGGCACGCGGGGGTTCTCCTACGAGCAGTACGTC. Its protein is CASSLGTRGFSYEQYV.

This clonotype turned up a few times. V usage is TRBV4-3 and J usage is TRBJ2-7; TRBD2 matches at 13 bases. The CDR3 spans 15 residues. The germline gives CDR1 LGHNA, CDR2 YSLEER. The junction had 3 bases not matched to a gene; V was cut back by 3 bases and J by 4 bases. The CDR3, as DNA: TGCGCCAGCAGCCAGGGGACTAGCGGGGAGTACGAGCAGTACGTC. This gives the protein CASSQGTSGEYEQYV.

J is TRBJ2-7 and V is TRBV6-5; D may match TRBD1 or TRBD2 (5 bases each). From germline, CDR1 is MNHEY and CDR2 SVGAGI. There are 16 residues in the CDR3. Between the trimmed V and J ends, which lost 4 bases and 5 bases, there was a span of 21 bases. CDR3 DNA: TGTGCCAGCAGTTTTCTAGACCGAGAGGGACCTGACGAGCAGTACTTC. Protein: CASSFLDREGPDEQYF.

V usage is TRBV7-8 and J usage is TRBJ2-1, with 8 bases that match TRBD1. The junction had 3 bases not matched to a gene; V was cut back by 2 bases and J by 6 bases. CDR1 SGHVS and CDR2 FQNEAQ come from the germline V gene. The CDR3 is made up of 14 amino acids. DNA of the CDR3: TGTGCCAGCAGCTTAAGTGGACAGGGCAATGAGCAGTTCTTC. Protein: CASSLSGQGNEQFF.

In this sample, this clonotype turned up many times. The chain links TRBV7-8 to TRBJ2-7; D perhaps matches TRBD1 (6 bases). The CDR3 loop spans 14 amino acids. The ends were cut back, 5 bases at V and 4 bases at J, with 15 bases in the middle. The germline V gene encodes CDR1 SGHVS and CDR2 FQNEAQ. The CDR3 region is CASSVGQILYEQYV. In nucleotides, the CDR3 is TGTGCCAGCAGCGTGGGACAAATTCTATACGAGCAGTACGTC.

This clonotype was counted only a few times. The chain is built from TRBV6-1 and TRBJ2-2, with 12 bases fitting TRBD1. Trimming at V came to 7 bases and at J to 5 bases, leaving 5 bases not matched to a gene. CDR3 length: 15 residues. CDR1 is MNHNS and CDR2 is SASEGT in the germline V gene. The CDR3 protein is CASTGQGAGTGELFF. The CDR3 coding sequence is TGTGCCAGCACGGGACAGGGGGCTGGAACCGGGGAGCTGTTTTTT.

The chain employs TRBV7-9 and TRBJ2-1; a weak D match, TRBD2 (5 bases). The V gene lost 5 bases and the J gene lost 7 bases, with 12 bases spanning the gap. This CDR3 is 13 amino acids long. Germline V gives CDR1 SEHNR, CDR2 FQNEAQ (reference sequence). In nucleotides, the CDR3 is TGTGCCAGCAGCCTAATCGGGGAAAATGAGCAGTTCTTC. This encodes CASSLIGENEQFF.

This clonotype was observed a handful of times. The rearrangement links TRBV7-3 to TRBJ2-1; no clear D gene. V lost 4 bases and J lost 5, with 9 bases in between. The germline V gene encodes CDR1 SGHTA and CDR2 FQGTGA. The length of the CDR3 is 13 residues. The CDR3: CASSSPSNNEQFF. The CDR3 region has the DNA TGTGCCAGCAGCTCCCCATCTAACAATGAGCAGTTCTTC.

The chain couples TRBV11-2 to TRBJ2-5; D not certain. This CDR3 has 13 residues. The germline gives CDR1 SGHAT, CDR2 FQNNGV. The V and J ends lost 5 bases and 4 bases respectively, with 11 bases between them. This CDR3 is CASSEVGIETQYF. In DNA, the CDR3 is TGTGCCAGCAGCGAGGTGGGGATAGAGACCCAGTACTTC. Using reference TRBV11-2 and TRBJ2-5 for the parts outside the CDR3, the full variable domain is EAGVAQSPRYKIIEKRQSVAFWCNPISGHATLYWYQQILGQGPKLLIQFQNNGVVDDSQLPKDRFSAERLKGVDSTLKIQPAKLEDSAVYLCASSEVGIETQYFGPGTRLLVL.

This clonotype was found a few times. The J gene is TRBJ1-4, the V gene TRBV4-3; no clear D gene. The germline gives CDR1 LGHNA, CDR2 YSLEER. The V gene lost 0 bases and the J gene lost 8 bases, with 16 bases spanning the gap. This CDR3 has 16 amino acids. CDR3 region: CASSQDTGRRAEKLFF. For the CDR3, the DNA is TGCGCCAGCAGCCAAGATACGGGCCGGCGTGCCGAAAAACTGTTTTTT.

The chain has TRBV7-9 and TRBJ1-5; the D gene is possibly TRBD1 (5 bases). CDR3 size: 15 residues. The germline gives CDR1 SEHNR, CDR2 FQNEAQ (reference sequence). The V end lost 1 base, the J end lost 8 bases, and 15 bases lay between the germline ends. The CDR3 here is CASSLVGTKGEPQHF. The CDR3 DNA follows: TGTGCCAGCAGCTTAGTTGGGACTAAAGGGGAGCCCCAGCATTTT. Supplemented by reference TRBV7-9 and TRBJ1-5, the full variable domain reads DTGVSQNPRHKITKRGQNVTFRCDPISEHNRLYWYRQTLGQGPEFLTYFQNEAQLEKSRLLSDRFSAERPKGSFSTLEIQRTEQGDSAMYLCASSLVGTKGEPQHFGDGTRLSIL.

This clonotype was seen repeatedly, ten times or more. J is TRBJ2-1 and V is TRBV7-6; 7 bases map to TRBD2. The trim removed 6 bases at V and 5 bases at J, leaving 4 bases unmatched. Looked up from germline, CDR1 is SGHVS and CDR2 is FNYEAQ. The CDR3 length is 13 residues. The CDR3 sequence: CASRGTKNNEQFF. In nucleotides, the CDR3 is TGTGCCAGCAGGGGGACTAAAAACAATGAGCAGTTCTTC.

This chain uses TRBV6-5 with TRBJ2-3, with D perhaps being TRBD1 or TRBD2 (5 bases each). The V gene's germline CDR1 is MNHEY and CDR2 SVGAGI. This CDR3 region has 14 residues. Trimming cost V 4 bases and J 7 bases, with 15 bases left between them. The CDR3 is CASSWDGAGNTQYF. As DNA, the CDR3 is TGTGCCAGCAGTTGGGATGGGGCCGGGAATACGCAGTATTTT.